These 19 T cell receptor beta chains share one sample of origin, sequenced in a study of cytomegalovirus exposure and HLA in healthy donors. Primers for the PCR totalled 60 Vbeta and 13 Jbeta. This table comes from immunoSEQ multiplex PCR, and its TCRdb copy is limited to in-frame clones, with some not included. Here the sample spans about 140,000 clones, about three quarters being singletons. Sequencing input: PBMCs. Receptors originate from a man aged 40-49 years in good health and CMV-seropositive.

V is TRBV6-5 and J is TRBJ2-7, with TRBD1 matching over 7 bases. Germline CDR1 reads MNHEY; CDR2 reads SVGAGI. This CDR3 is built from 14 residues. Losses at the gene ends were 0 bases for V and 3 bases for J; bases not matched to a gene: 2. CDR3 sequence (DNA): TGTGCCAGCAGTTACTCAGGGACAGACTACGAGCAGTACTTC. As protein: CASSYSGTDYEQYF.

With respect to this clone: The junction shows a germline mismatch at one end, possibly a read error. The genes are TRBV2 and TRBJ1-2; TRBD1 agrees at 7 bases. Germline V gene data show CDR1 as SNHLY and CDR2 as FYNNEI. The CDR3 has 13 residues. The DNA for the CDR3 is TGTGCCAGCAGGGAAGACAGGGCCCATGGCTACACCTTC. It specifies CASREDRAHGYTF. Full variable domain (remainder filled in from reference TRBV2 and TRBJ1-2): EPEVTQTPSHQVTQMGQEVILRCVPISNHLYFYWYRQILGQKVEFLVSFYNNEISEKSEIFDDQFSVERPDGSNFTLKIRSTKLEDSAMYFCASREDRAHGYTFGSGTRLTVV.

The chain uses TRBV10-1 and TRBJ2-5; 7 bases are a match to TRBD1. The last part of the DNA fits TRBJ2-7 better; the J call may be wrong. The length of the CDR3 is 15 residues. The germline CDR1 and CDR2 sequences are WNHNN and SYGVQD (reference sequence). The CDR3 sequence is CASSERRQGSYEQYF. The CDR3 nucleotides read TGCGCCAGCAGTGAGCGCCGACAGGGTTCCTACGAGCAGTACTTC.

This rearrangement joins TRBV6-1 to TRBJ1-4, with a tentative D call TRBD1 (6 bases). The CDR3 contains 14 residues. The germline CDR1 and CDR2 sequences are MNHNS and SASEGT. Trimming shortened V by 6 bases and J by 3 bases, and 11 bases separated the two germline ends. The CDR3 here is CASSSGQSNEKLFF. CDR3 sequence (DNA): TGTGCCAGCAGCTCCGGACAGTCTAATGAAAAACTGTTTTTT.

This clone showed up just once. V is TRBV7-2 and J is TRBJ2-5; perhaps TRBD2 as D (6 bases). The CDR3 covers 14 residues. Germline V lookup: CDR1 SGHTA, CDR2 FQGNSA. The V and J ends lost 0 bases and 5 bases respectively, with 10 bases between them. The CDR3 loop reads CASSLAGRSETQYF. DNA of the CDR3: TGTGCCAGCAGCTTAGCAGGGAGGAGTGAGACCCAGTACTTC.

The table lists this clone with a few counts. This chain connects TRBV28 to TRBJ2-5, with D possibly TRBD2 on 6 matching bases. CDR1 and CDR2 (germline): MDHEN, SYDVKM. The CDR3 consists of 16 residues. V was clipped by 6 bases and J by 6 bases, with 23 bases between them. The DNA of the CDR3 is TGTGCCAGCAGCCGTCCTCATACATGGGGGGAAAAGACCCAGTACTTC. Residues: CASSRPHTWGEKTQYF.

CDR3 amino acids: CAGGLGVPGNTIYF. CDR3 bases: TGTGCCGGAGGCCTGGGAGTGCCTGGAAACACCATATATTTT. This sequence joins TRBV19 and TRBJ1-3; D is unclear. There are 14 residues in the CDR3. CDR1 is LNHDA, CDR2 SQIVND, per germline (reference sequence). Trimming cost V 11 bases and J 2 bases, with 16 bases left between them.

The chain uses TRBV5-1 and TRBJ2-3, with D possibly matching TRBD1 (5 bases). The length of the CDR3 is 16 residues. V shed 3 bases and J shed 0 bases, with 14 bases lying between them. Germline V CDR1 and CDR2: SGHRS, YFSETQ. The CDR3 here is CASSSILQGSTDTQYF. The CDR3 bases are TGCGCCAGCAGCTCGATCCTTCAGGGAAGCACAGATACGCAGTATTTT.

The V and J genes are TRBV30 and TRBJ2-1, with 11 bases identical to TRBD2. The germline V gene encodes CDR1 GTSNPN and CDR2 SVGIG (reference sequence). Unmatched junction bases numbered 3, after V lost 4 bases and J lost 7 bases. CDR3 length equals 13 residues. The DNA for the CDR3 is TGTGCCTGGACTAGCGGGAGGCAGAATGAGCAGTTCTTC. Residues: CAWTSGRQNEQFF.

This clone was counted a few times. The V call is TRBV28, the J call TRBJ1-1, with TRBD1 matching 7 bases. J gave up 0 bases and V 4 bases, and 2 bases lay outside the gene matches. The CDR3 is 14 amino acids. Germline V gene lookup returns CDR1 MDHEN and CDR2 SYDVKM. This CDR3 is CASSYRGLNTEAFF. DNA of the CDR3: TGTGCCAGCAGTTACAGGGGCCTGAACACTGAAGCTTTCTTT.

This sequence joins TRBV10-3 and TRBJ2-7, with D hard to call. The CDR3 loop spans 11 amino acids. The germline V gene encodes CDR1 ENHRY and CDR2 SYGVKD. V shed 11 bases and J shed 6 bases, with 14 bases lying between them. The DNA for the CDR3 is TGTGCCTCAGGCCCCGGAACCGAGCAGTACTTC. This translates into CASGPGTEQYF.

The chain carries TRBV10-2 and TRBJ1-4; 10 bases fit TRBD1. The length of the CDR3 is 13 residues. Germline assignment: CDR1 WSHSY and CDR2 SAAADI. Germline trimming cut 6 bases from V and 7 bases from J; bases unmatched to any gene: 2. Here the CDR3 reads CASRTGGSEKLFF. CDR3 nucleotides: TGCGCCAGCAGGACAGGGGGCTCTGAAAAACTGTTTTTT.

The chain combines TRBV7-2 with TRBJ1-1, with 7 bases identical to TRBD1. The V and J ends lost 3 bases and 4 bases, in that order; junction bases with no gene match: 8. This CDR3 comprises 15 residues. Germline V gives CDR1 SGHTA, CDR2 FQGNSA. CDR3 residues: CASSLLGGLGTEAFF. For the CDR3, the DNA is TGTGCCAGCAGCTTGTTAGGGGGCTTGGGCACTGAAGCTTTCTTT.

This clone was seen a single time. This chain uses TRBV7-9 with TRBJ2-5; the D gene is possibly TRBD2 (6 bases). The CDR3 is 15 residues long. The V gene lost 0 bases and the J gene lost 2 bases, with 10 bases spanning the gap. CDR1 and CDR2 from the germline V gene are SEHNR and FQNEAQ (reference sequence). The CDR3 sequence: CASSLARGNQETQYF. CDR3 nucleotides: TGTGCCAGCAGCTTAGCGCGGGGTAATCAAGAGACCCAGTACTTC.

The gene calls are TRBV18 and TRBJ1-4; D call uncertain. V was cut by 2 bases and J by 5 bases, with 6 bases left in between. The V gene's germline CDR1 is KGHSH and CDR2 LQKENI. The CDR3 has 13 residues. CDR3 loop: CASSPSPNEKLFF. In nucleotides, the CDR3 is TGTGCCAGCTCACCAAGCCCCAATGAAAAACTGTTTTTT.

CDR3 in DNA: TGTGCCAGCAGTGGACAGGCCGCCTATGGCTACACCTTC. Its protein product is CASSGQAAYGYTF. The chain couples TRBV25-1 to TRBJ1-2; D is possibly TRBD1 (6 bases). V shed 4 bases and J shed 4 bases, with 10 bases lying between them. Germline assignment: CDR1 MGHDK and CDR2 SYGVNS. The CDR3 has 13 amino acids.

The chain couples TRBV4-2 to TRBJ1-1, with D hard to call. This CDR3 has 14 amino acids. Trimming removed 0 bases from V and 1 base from J, with 6 bases in between. Germline values: CDR1 LGHNA, CDR2 YNFKEQ. CDR3 nucleotide sequence: TGTGCCAGCAGCCAAGATTGGAGGAACACTGAAGCTTTCTTT. Encoded protein: CASSQDWRNTEAFF.

This clone was seen only a few times. This sequence joins TRBV6-1 and TRBJ1-1, with TRBD1 matching over 8 bases. In germline, CDR1 is MNHNS, CDR2 SASEGT. CDR3 length: 16 amino acids. The ends lost 2 bases at V and 1 base at J; junction bases unmatched: 6. The CDR3 coding sequence is TGTGCCAGCAGTGAACGGACAGGGCGCTGGAACACTGAAGCTTTCTTT. Amino acid sequence: CASSERTGRWNTEAFF.

The chain carries TRBV29-1 and TRBJ1-1; TRBD1 is a possible D gene (6 bases). Germline lookup yields CDR1 SQVTM and CDR2 ANQGSEA. This CDR3 is built from 12 residues. V lost 6 bases to trimming and J lost 6 bases, with 14 bases between them. CDR3: CSVEKGGAEAFF. In DNA, the CDR3 is TGCAGCGTCGAAAAGGGGGGGGCTGAAGCTTTCTTT.